The 4 T cell receptor beta chains presented below share a single source sample, sequenced in a study of blood T cell repertoires in COVID-19. Here immunoSEQ multiplex PCR was the method, and the copy in TCRdb shows in-frame clones only, minus some. In the table there are around 60,000 clones, about 91% of which are singletons. The sequenced material came from peripheral blood. The receptors were gathered from a woman between 55 and 75 years old with active COVID-19.

The J gene is TRBJ1-6, the V gene TRBV4-3; D is undetermined. Germline lookup yields CDR1 LGHNA and CDR2 YSLEER. The CDR3 is 17 residues long. Trimming left V 1 base short and J 6 bases short, with 16 bases between. The CDR3 is CASSQGDNLSPNSPLHF. As DNA, the CDR3 is TGCGCCAGCAGCCAAGGTGACAACTTATCCCCTAATTCACCCCTCCACTTT.

DNA of the CDR3: TGCGCCAGCAGCCCCGGCGGGCTGATGAACACTGAAGCTTTCTTT. Its translation is CASSPGGLMNTEAFF. J is TRBJ1-1 and V is TRBV5-1; D gene unclear. This CDR3 has 15 amino acids. Trimming pared 4 bases from V and 0 bases from J, leaving 13 bases between. CDR1 is SGHRS, CDR2 YFSETQ, per germline. Combining the CDR3 with reference TRBV5-1 and TRBJ1-1 gives the whole variable domain KAGVTQTPRYLIKTRGQQVTLSCSPISGHRSVSWYQQTPGQGLQFLFEYFSETQRNKGNFPGRFSGRQFSNSRSEMNVSTLELGDSALYLCASSPGGLMNTEAFFGQGTRLTVV.

V is TRBV3-1 (or the pseudogene TRBV3-2) and J is TRBJ1-2; maybe TRBD1 (5 bases). Germline CDR1 LGHDT, CDR2 YNNKEL (reference sequence). There are 13 residues in the CDR3. V shed 0 bases and J shed 7 bases, with 9 bases lying between them. DNA for the CDR3: TGTGCCAGCAGCCAAGACTGGCAGGGTGGCTACACCTTC. As protein: CASSQDWQGGYTF.

The V gene is TRBV6-4, the J gene TRBJ2-3; 7 bases fit TRBD1. The CDR3 extends over 15 amino acids. The germline V gene has CDR1 MRHNA and CDR2 SNTAGT. V lost 2 bases to trimming and J lost 2 bases; unmatched junction nucleotides: 4. For the CDR3, the DNA is TGTGCCAGCAGTGACAGGGGGCGAAACACAGATACGCAGTATTTT. Translated: CASSDRGRNTDTQYF.